The 23 T cell receptor beta chains presented below share a single source sample, sequenced in a study of long-term antiretroviral therapy in people with HIV. Runs used v3.0 of the immunoSEQ assay and were done at survey level. Using immunoSEQ multiplex PCR, the repertoire was profiled, and TCRdb retains in-frame clones only, with some absent. This sample yields 25,000 to 30,000 clones, of which over 70% are seen a single time; 9.9% belongs to the top ten. Sequencing was performed on unsorted PBMCs, taken 2.7 to 2.9 years after starting antiretroviral therapy. The receptors derive from a man aged 25 to 45 with HIV.

The genes are TRBV13 and TRBJ2-7; D unresolved. The CDR3 is 13 amino acids. V dropped 0 bases and J dropped 1 base, with 4 bases sitting between them. From germline, CDR1 is PRHDT and CDR2 FYEKMQ (reference sequence). This CDR3 reads CASSLGPSYEQYF. In nucleotides, the CDR3 is TGTGCCAGCAGCTTAGGCCCATCCTACGAGCAGTACTTC.

The rearrangement links TRBV6-1 to TRBJ2-7; TRBD2 aligns across 8 bases. CDR1 is MNHNS and CDR2 is SASEGT in the germline V gene. The CDR3 consists of 18 residues. The ends lost 2 bases at V and 3 bases at J; junction bases unmatched: 15. CDR3 DNA sequence: TGTGCCAGCAGTGAATATTATGGGGGGCTAGCGGGCCGCTACGAGCAGTACTTC. It translates to CASSEYYGGLAGRYEQYF.

The chain joins TRBV6-1 to TRBJ2-5, with D perhaps TRBD2 (6 bases). The germline V gene has CDR1 MNHNS and CDR2 SASEGT. The CDR3 consists of 15 residues. The germline V and J ends were trimmed by 8 bases and 2 bases, with 18 bases remaining between them. The CDR3 DNA follows: TGTGCCAGCCGGGAGCTACCCCCGATACAAGAGACCCAGTACTTC. Translated, it gives CASRELPPIQETQYF.

This chain links TRBV25-1 with TRBJ2-1; D not certain. CDR1 is MGHDK and CDR2 is SYGVNS in the germline V gene. V was clipped by 1 base and J by 7 bases, with 11 bases between them. This CDR3 has 14 amino acids. This CDR3 is CASSESAISNEQFF. The CDR3 DNA sequence: TGTGCCAGCAGTGAATCGGCTATTTCAAATGAGCAGTTCTTC.

The chain carries TRBV27 and TRBJ2-7, with D tentatively TRBD1 (5 bases). Germline V CDR1 and CDR2: MNHEY, SMNVEV (reference sequence). Trimming left V 3 bases short and J 8 bases short, with 11 bases between. CDR3 length: 12 amino acids. The CDR3 nucleotides read TGTGCCAGCAGTTTCCAGGGTTCACAGCAGTACTTC. Protein sequence: CASSFQGSQQYF.

This clone was seen just once. The rearrangement joins TRBV5-1 to TRBJ1-6; D unclear. V lost 3 bases and J lost 0, with 7 bases in between. Germline loops: CDR1 SGHRS, CDR2 YFSETQ. This CDR3 contains 15 residues. CDR3 protein: CASSSKSSYNSPLHF. The DNA for the CDR3 is TGCGCCAGCAGCTCGAAGAGCTCCTATAATTCACCCCTCCACTTT.

The V call is TRBV5-1, the J call TRBJ1-1; D is perhaps TRBD1 (5 bases). The CDR3 extends over 17 amino acids. V was clipped by 0 bases and J by 0 bases, with 15 bases between them. CDR1 is SGHRS and CDR2 is YFSETQ in the germline V gene. This CDR3 reads CASSLETAGGMNTEAFF. CDR3 in DNA: TGCGCCAGCAGCTTGGAGACGGCCGGGGGGATGAACACTGAAGCTTTCTTT.

The V call is TRBV15, the J call TRBJ2-3; 7 nucleotides agree with TRBD2. CDR3 length: 14 residues. V lost 2 bases, J lost 6 bases, and 5 bases stayed unmatched. The germline V gene encodes CDR1 LNHNV and CDR2 YYDKDF (reference sequence). CDR3 sequence: CATSRRREGDTQYF. CDR3 DNA sequence: TGTGCCACCAGCAGACGCAGGGAGGGGGATACGCAGTATTTT.

Points on this clone: The junction departs from the called germline gene at one end, perhaps through a read error. The gene calls are TRBV19 and TRBJ1-5, with 7 bases aligning to TRBD1. This CDR3 region has 14 residues. Germline V gene lookup returns CDR1 LNHDA and CDR2 SQIVND (reference sequence). CDR3 sequence: CASSIGTAGQPQHF. The CDR3 bases are TGTGCCAGTAGCATAGGGACAGCGGGTCAGCCCCAGCATTTT. Combining the CDR3 with reference TRBV19 and TRBJ1-5 gives the whole variable domain DGGITQSPKYLFRKEGQNVTLSCEQNLNHDAMYWYRQDPGQGLRLIYYSQIVNDFQKGDIAEGYSVSREKKESFPLTVTSAQKNPTAFYLCASSIGTAGQPQHFGDGTRLSIL.

The J gene is TRBJ1-1, the V gene TRBV27; D is unclear. There are 13 residues in the CDR3. Germline loops: CDR1 MNHEY, CDR2 SMNVEV (reference sequence). V gave up 4 bases and J gave up 10 bases, with 16 bases separating them. CDR3 in amino acids: CASSSLSGVPAFF. In DNA form, the CDR3 reads TGTGCCAGCAGTTCCTTATCCGGAGTACCAGCTTTCTTT.

As DNA, the CDR3 is TGTGCCAGCAGTCGGACTAGCGGGACCACAGATACGCAGTATTTT. Protein: CASSRTSGTTDTQYF. The chain is built from TRBV6-4 and TRBJ2-3; 12 nucleotides align to TRBD2. V dropped 5 bases and J dropped 2; count of bases not matched to a gene: 2. CDR1 and CDR2 (germline): MRHNA, SNTAGT. This CDR3 comprises 15 residues.

This clone has only one observation. CDR3 in amino acids: CATSTFETGQETQYF. In nucleotides, the CDR3 is TGTGCCACCAGCACCTTCGAGACAGGCCAAGAGACCCAGTACTTC. The chain employs TRBV15 and TRBJ2-5; tentative D call: TRBD1 (6 bases). Germline V CDR1 and CDR2: LNHNV, YYDKDF (reference sequence). The length of the CDR3 is 15 residues. The ends were cut back, 4 bases at V and 1 base at J, with 13 bases in the middle.

The genes are TRBV6-5 and TRBJ1-2; 11 bases fit TRBD1. Germline CDR1 is MNHEY and CDR2 is SVGAGI. The CDR3 covers 12 residues. V gave up 8 bases and J gave up 7 bases; unmatched junction bases: 3. The CDR3 nucleotides are TGTGCCAGCGGACAGGGGGCGCGTGGCTACACCTTC. This gives the protein CASGQGARGYTF.

The J gene is TRBJ2-1, the V gene TRBV7-2; no reliable D call. Trimming took off 1 base at V and 1 base at J, with 8 bases between the two ends. From germline, CDR1 is SGHTA and CDR2 FQGNSA. The CDR3 length is 15 residues. The chain's CDR3 is CASSLEVESYNEQFF. For the CDR3, the DNA is TGTGCCAGCAGCTTAGAGGTCGAATCCTACAATGAGCAGTTCTTC.

This sequence joins TRBV19 and TRBJ1-5; perhaps TRBD1 as D (6 bases). The CDR3 loop spans 13 amino acids. Germline V gene data show CDR1 as LNHDA and CDR2 as SQIVND (reference sequence). The CDR3 DNA sequence: TGTGCAGGTTCCCAGGGGCAGGGTCAGCCCCAGCATTTT. This gives the protein CAGSQGQGQPQHF.

The chain is built from TRBV7-8 and TRBJ1-5, with no clear D. Trimming left V 1 base short and J 7 bases short, with 5 bases between. Germline CDR1 reads SGHVS; CDR2 reads FQNEAQ. This CDR3 comprises 12 residues. CDR3 nucleotide sequence: TGTGCCAGCAGCTTAGACGGCCAGCCCCAGCATTTT. As protein: CASSLDGQPQHF.

The chain employs TRBV11-2 and TRBJ2-1; 14 positions agree with TRBD2. CDR1 and CDR2 (germline): SGHAT, FQNNGV. Losses at the gene ends were 4 bases for V and 7 bases for J; bases not matched to a gene: 6. CDR3 length: 16 residues. CDR3 sequence: CASSSGLAGGLNEQFF. CDR3 DNA sequence: TGTGCCAGCAGCTCCGGACTAGCGGGAGGACTGAATGAGCAGTTCTTC.

The chain employs TRBV11-2 and TRBJ2-5; unclear D gene. The germline V and J ends were trimmed by 5 bases and 2 bases, with 15 bases remaining between them. The V gene's germline CDR1 is SGHAT and CDR2 FQNNGV. This CDR3 spans 15 amino acids. As DNA, the CDR3 is TGTGCCAGCAGCGGCTACAGAATACCTCAAGAGACCCAGTACTTC. Its protein product is CASSGYRIPQETQYF. Full variable domain (outside the CDR3, taken from reference TRBV11-2 and TRBJ2-5): EAGVAQSPRYKIIEKRQSVAFWCNPISGHATLYWYQQILGQGPKLLIQFQNNGVVDDSQLPKDRFSAERLKGVDSTLKIQPAKLEDSAVYLCASSGYRIPQETQYFGPGTRLLVL.

This clone has a single count. The chain joins TRBV18 to TRBJ1-3, with D perhaps TRBD1 (6 bases). The ends were cut back, 2 bases at V and 6 bases at J, with 20 bases in the middle. CDR1 and CDR2 (germline): KGHSH, LQKENI. This CDR3 spans 17 amino acids. The DNA for the CDR3 is TGTGCCAGCTCACCAACCGTCACGGGGGCAACAGTAAACACCATATATTTT. Translating gives CASSPTVTGATVNTIYF.

This chain links TRBV4-1 with TRBJ1-2, with 7 bases aligning to TRBD1. From germline, CDR1 is MGHRA and CDR2 YSYEKL. With V trimmed by 4 bases and J by 4 bases, 9 bases remained unmatched. This CDR3 spans 15 amino acids. The CDR3 DNA sequence: TGCGCCAGCAGCCTCACGGGACAGAAACTCTATGGCTACACCTTC. It codes for CASSLTGQKLYGYTF.

The genes are TRBV19 and TRBJ2-3; 8 bases agree with TRBD1. Trimming cost V 10 bases and J 6 bases; bases outside gene matches: 18. This CDR3 comprises 16 residues. Looked up from germline, CDR1 is LNHDA and CDR2 is SQIVND (reference sequence). The CDR3 region has the DNA TGTGCCACCCGACGGACAGGGCGAGGATCTATGGATACGCAGTATTTT. It translates to CATRRTGRGSMDTQYF.

The chain is built from TRBV5-4 and TRBJ2-5; D may be TRBD2 (6 bases). The J call may be wrong; the DNA end is better matched by TRBJ2-7. Per the germline V gene, CDR1 is SGHNT and CDR2 is YYREEE (reference sequence). The CDR3 sequence is 14 residues long. The CDR3 sequence: CASSPRGDPYEQYF. CDR3 nucleotide sequence: TGTGCCAGCAGCCCCCGCGGGGACCCCTACGAGCAGTACTTC.

This clone has a single count. The CDR3 sequence: CAWGLAGGYEQYF. The CDR3 DNA is TGTGCCTGGGGACTAGCGGGGGGGTACGAGCAGTACTTC. The V gene is TRBV30, the J gene TRBJ2-7; 15 positions agree with TRBD2. The CDR3 consists of 13 residues. Germline V gene lookup returns CDR1 GTSNPN and CDR2 SVGIG (reference sequence). Germline trimming cut 5 bases from V and 4 bases from J; bases unmatched to any gene: 0.